This T cell receptor beta chain stems from a study of shared clonotypes between healthy human individuals. Points from the study as a whole: Generation of non-shared clonotypes was less probable than generation of clonotypes shared by all four donors. On the whole, naive subsets had larger estimated richness than memory subsets had.

Terminally differentiated effector memory CD45RA+ cells were excluded by CCR7 positive selection of CD45RO-negative cells. The V gene's germline CDR1 is MNHEY and CDR2 SVGAGI. The CDR3 contains 15 residues. V was cut by 5 bases and J by 4 bases, with 17 bases left in between. With respect to this clone: The antigen remains undetermined.

The authors ran the assay at deep level. Per the original data handling: ImmunoSEQ junction-only sequences lacked quality scores, so their filtering differed. TCRdb keeps only in-frame clones here, not all; method: immunoSEQ multiplex PCR. V and J calls and clone size are given by that table; D and trimming were obtained from the DNA. The sample contains approximately 2,200,000 clones, roughly 91% of which appear only once. Sequencing input: naive CD8+ T cells from PBMCs. The sequence derives from a young man in good health. Some clones in this sample may be carry-over from other donors' samples. The rearrangement links TRBV6-5 to TRBJ1-1; unclear D gene. The CDR3 nucleotides are TGTGCCAGCAGTCCCCATCGTGATGGGAGCACTGAAGCTTTCTTT. It translates to CASSPHRDGSTEAFF.